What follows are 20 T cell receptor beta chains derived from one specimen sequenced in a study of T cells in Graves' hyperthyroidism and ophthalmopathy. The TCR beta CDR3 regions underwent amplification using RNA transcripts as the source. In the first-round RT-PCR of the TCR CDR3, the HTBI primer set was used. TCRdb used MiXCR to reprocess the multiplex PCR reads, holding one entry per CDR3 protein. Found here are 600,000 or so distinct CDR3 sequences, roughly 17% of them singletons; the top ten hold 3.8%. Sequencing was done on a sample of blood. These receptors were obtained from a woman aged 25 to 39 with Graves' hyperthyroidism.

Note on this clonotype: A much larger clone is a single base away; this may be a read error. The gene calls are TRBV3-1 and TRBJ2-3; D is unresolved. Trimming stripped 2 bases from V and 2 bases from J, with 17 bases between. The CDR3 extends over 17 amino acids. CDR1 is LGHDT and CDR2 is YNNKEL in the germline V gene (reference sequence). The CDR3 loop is CASSQPLELSSTDTQYF. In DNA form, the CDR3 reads TGTGCCAGCAGCCAACCGTTAGAATTGTCCTCCACAGATACGCAGTATTTT.

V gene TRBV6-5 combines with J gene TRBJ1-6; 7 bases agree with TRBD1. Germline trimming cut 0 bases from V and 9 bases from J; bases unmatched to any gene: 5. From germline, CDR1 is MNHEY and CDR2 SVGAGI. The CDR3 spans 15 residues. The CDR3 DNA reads TGTGCCAGCAGTTACTCCGGGACAGTGGGTTCACCCCTCCACTTT. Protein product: CASSYSGTVGSPLHF.

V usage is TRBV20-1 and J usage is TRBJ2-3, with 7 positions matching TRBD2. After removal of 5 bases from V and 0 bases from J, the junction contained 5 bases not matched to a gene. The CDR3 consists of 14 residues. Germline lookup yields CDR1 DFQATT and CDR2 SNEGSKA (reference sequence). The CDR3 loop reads CSASSSGSTDTQYF. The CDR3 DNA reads TGCAGTGCTTCGTCTAGCGGAAGCACAGATACGCAGTATTTT.

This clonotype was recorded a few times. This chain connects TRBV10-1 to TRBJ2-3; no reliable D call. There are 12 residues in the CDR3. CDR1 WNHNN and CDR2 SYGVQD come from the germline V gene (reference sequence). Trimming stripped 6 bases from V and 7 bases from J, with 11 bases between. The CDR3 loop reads CASSKDPYTQYF. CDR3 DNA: TGCGCCAGCAGCAAGGACCCCTATACGCAGTATTTT.

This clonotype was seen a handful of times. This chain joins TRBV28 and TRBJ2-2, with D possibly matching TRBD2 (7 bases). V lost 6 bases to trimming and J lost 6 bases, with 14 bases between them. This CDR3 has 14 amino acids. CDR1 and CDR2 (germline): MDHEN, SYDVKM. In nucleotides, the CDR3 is TGTGCCAGCAGAAAGGGGGGGGTCCCCGGGGAGCTGTTTTTT. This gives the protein CASRKGGVPGELFF.

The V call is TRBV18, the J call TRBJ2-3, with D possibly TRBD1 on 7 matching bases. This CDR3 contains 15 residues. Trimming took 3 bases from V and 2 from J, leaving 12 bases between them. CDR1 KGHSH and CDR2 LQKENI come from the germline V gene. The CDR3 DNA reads TGTGCCAGCTCACCGCAGGGGGGCCTCACAGATACGCAGTATTTT. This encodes CASSPQGGLTDTQYF. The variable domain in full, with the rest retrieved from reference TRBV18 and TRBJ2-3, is NAGVMQNPRHLVRRRGQEARLRCSPMKGHSHVYWYRQLPEEGLKFMVYLQKENIIDESGMPKERFSAEFPKEGPSILRIQQVVRGDSAAYFCASSPQGGLTDTQYFGPGTRLTVL.

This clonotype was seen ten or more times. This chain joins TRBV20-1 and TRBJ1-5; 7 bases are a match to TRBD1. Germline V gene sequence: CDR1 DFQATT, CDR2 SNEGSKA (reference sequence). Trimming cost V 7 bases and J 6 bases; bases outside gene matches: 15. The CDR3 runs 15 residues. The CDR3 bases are TGCAGTGTTAAAACATTAGGGGGCGCAGTTCAGCCCCAGCATTTT. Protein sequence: CSVKTLGGAVQPQHF.

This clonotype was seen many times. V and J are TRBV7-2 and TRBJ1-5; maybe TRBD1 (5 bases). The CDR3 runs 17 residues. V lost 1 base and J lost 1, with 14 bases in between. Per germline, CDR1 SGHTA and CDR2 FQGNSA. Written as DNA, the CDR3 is TGTGCCAGCAGCTTAGGGCCCCCAGGGACCAGCAATCAGCCCCAGCATTTT. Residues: CASSLGPPGTSNQPQHF.

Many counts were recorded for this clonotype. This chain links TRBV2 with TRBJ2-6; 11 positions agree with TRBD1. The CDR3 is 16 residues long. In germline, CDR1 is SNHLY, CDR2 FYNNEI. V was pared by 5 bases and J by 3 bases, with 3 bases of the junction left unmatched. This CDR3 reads CASSRTGGGGANVLTF. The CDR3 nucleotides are TGTGCCAGCAGTAGGACAGGGGGCGGTGGGGCCAACGTCCTGACTTTC.

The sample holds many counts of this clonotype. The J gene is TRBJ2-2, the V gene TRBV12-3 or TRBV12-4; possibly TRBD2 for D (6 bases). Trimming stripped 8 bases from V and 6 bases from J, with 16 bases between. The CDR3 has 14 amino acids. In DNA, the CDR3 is TGTGCCAGCTTCTTAACAGGCGGGGCCGGGGAGCTGTTTTTT. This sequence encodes CASFLTGGAGELFF.

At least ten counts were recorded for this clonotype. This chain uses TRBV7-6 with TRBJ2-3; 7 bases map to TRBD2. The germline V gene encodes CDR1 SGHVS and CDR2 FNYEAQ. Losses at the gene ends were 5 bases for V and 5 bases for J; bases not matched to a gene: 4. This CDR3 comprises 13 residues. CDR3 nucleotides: TGTGCCAGCAGCACTTTAGCGGGAGATACGCAGTATTTT. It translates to CASSTLAGDTQYF. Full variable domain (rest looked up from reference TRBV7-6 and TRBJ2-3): GAGVSQSPRYKVTKRGQDVALRCDPISGHVSLYWYRQALGQGPEFLTYFNYEAQQDKSGLPNDRFSAERPEGSISTLTIQRTEQRDSAMYRCASSTLAGDTQYFGPGTRLTVL.

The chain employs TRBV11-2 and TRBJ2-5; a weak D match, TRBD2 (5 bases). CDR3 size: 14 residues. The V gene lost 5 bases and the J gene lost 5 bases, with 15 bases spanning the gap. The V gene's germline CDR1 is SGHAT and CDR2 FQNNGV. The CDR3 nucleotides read TGTGCCAGCAGCCCCGGACTGTCTCGGGAGACCCAGTACTTC. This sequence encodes CASSPGLSRETQYF.

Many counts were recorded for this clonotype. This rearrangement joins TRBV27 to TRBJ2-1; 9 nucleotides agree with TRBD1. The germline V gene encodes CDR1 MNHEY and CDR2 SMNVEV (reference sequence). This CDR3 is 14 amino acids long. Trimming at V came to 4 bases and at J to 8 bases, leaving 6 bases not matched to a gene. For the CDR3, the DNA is TGTGCCAGCAGTTACAGGGGGCTGTCGTATGAGCAGTTCTTC. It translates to CASSYRGLSYEQFF.

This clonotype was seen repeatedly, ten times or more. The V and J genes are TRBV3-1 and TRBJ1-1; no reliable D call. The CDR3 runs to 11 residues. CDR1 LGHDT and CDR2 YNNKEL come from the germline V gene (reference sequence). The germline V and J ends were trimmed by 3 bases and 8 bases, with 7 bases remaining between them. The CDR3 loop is CASSHEREAFF. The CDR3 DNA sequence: TGTGCCAGCAGCCACGAGAGGGAAGCTTTCTTT.

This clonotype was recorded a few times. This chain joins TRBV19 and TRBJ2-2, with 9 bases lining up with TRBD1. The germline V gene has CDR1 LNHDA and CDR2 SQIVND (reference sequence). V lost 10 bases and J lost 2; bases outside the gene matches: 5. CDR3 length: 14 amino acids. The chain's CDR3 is CATRDRDNTGELFF. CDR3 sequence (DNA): TGTGCCACCCGGGACAGGGATAACACCGGGGAGCTGTTTTTT. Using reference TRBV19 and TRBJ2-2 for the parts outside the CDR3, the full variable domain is DGGITQSPKYLFRKEGQNVTLSCEQNLNHDAMYWYRQDPGQGLRLIYYSQIVNDFQKGDIAEGYSVSREKKESFPLTVTSAQKNPTAFYLCATRDRDNTGELFFGEGSRLTVL.

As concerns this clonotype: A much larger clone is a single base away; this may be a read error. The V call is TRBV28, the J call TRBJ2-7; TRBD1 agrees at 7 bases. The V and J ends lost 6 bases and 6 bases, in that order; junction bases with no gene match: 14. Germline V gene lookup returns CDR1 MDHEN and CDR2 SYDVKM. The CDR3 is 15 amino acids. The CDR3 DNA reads TGTGCCAGCAGCTGTGACAGGGTGGGGATGGGCGAGCAGTACTTC. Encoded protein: CASSCDRVGMGEQYF.

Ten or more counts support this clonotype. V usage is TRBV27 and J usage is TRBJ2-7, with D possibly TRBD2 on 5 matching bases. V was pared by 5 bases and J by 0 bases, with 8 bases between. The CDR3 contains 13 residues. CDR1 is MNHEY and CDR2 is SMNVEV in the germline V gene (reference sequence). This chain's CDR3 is CASSARDSYEQYF. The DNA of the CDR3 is TGTGCCAGCAGTGCCCGGGACTCCTACGAGCAGTACTTC.

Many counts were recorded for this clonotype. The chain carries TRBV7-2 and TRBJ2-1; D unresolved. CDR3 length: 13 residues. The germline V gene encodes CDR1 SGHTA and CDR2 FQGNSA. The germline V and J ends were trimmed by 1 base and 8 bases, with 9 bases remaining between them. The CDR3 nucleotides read TGTGCCAGCAGCTTAGTCGTCTCCGATGAGCAGTTCTTC. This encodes CASSLVVSDEQFF.

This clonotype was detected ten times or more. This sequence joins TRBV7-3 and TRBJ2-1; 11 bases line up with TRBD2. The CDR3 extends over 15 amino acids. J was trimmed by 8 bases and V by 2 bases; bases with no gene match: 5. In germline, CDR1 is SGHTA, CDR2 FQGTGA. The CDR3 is CASSLGTSGSHEQFF. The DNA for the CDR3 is TGTGCCAGCAGCTTAGGCACTAGCGGGAGTCATGAGCAGTTCTTC.

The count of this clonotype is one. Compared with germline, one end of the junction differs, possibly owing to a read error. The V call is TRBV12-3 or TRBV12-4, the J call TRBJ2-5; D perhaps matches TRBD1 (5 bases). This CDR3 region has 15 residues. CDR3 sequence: CATSDFLDRQETQYF. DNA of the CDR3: TGTGCCACCAGTGATTTTCTTGACAGACAAGAGACCCAGTACTTC.